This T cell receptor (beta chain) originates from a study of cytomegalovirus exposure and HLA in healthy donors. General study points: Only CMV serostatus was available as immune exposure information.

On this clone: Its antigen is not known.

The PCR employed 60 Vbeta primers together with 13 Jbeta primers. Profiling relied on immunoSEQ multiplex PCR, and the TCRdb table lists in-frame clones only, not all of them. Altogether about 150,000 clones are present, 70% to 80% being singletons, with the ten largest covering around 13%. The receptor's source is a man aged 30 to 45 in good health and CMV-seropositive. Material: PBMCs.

CDR3 DNA: TGTGCCAGCAGCTTCGGGACAGGCCTAGAACAAGAGACCCAGTACTTC. Translating it yields CASSFGTGLEQETQYF. The V and J genes are TRBV7-2 and TRBJ2-5; the match to TRBD1 covers 8 bases. Losses at the gene ends were 3 bases for V and 2 bases for J; bases not matched to a gene: 8. Germline loops: CDR1 SGHTA, CDR2 FQGNSA. The CDR3 has 16 amino acids.